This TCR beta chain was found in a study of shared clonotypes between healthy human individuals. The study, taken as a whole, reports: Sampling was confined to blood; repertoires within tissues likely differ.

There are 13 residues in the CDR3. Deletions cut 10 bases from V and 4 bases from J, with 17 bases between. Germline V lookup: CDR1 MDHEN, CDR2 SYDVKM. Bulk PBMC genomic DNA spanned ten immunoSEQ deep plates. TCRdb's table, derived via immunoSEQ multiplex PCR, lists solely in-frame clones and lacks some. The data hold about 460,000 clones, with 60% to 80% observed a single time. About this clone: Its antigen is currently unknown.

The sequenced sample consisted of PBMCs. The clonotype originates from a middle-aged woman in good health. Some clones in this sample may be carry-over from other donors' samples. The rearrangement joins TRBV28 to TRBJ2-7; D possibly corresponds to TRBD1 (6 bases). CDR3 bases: TGTGCCACCGAGACCGGGACACAATACGAGCAGTACTTC. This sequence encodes CATETGTQYEQYF. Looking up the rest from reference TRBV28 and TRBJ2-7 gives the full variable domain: DVKVTQSSRYLVKRTGEKVFLECVQDMDHENMFWYRQDPGLGLRLIYFSYDVKMKEKGDIPEGYSVSREKKERFSLILESASTNQTSMYLCATETGTQYEQYFGPGTRLTVT.